In this sample, the clone carrying this TCR beta chain turned up a few times. The data were taken from a study of OX40 agonist ivuxolimab in advanced cancers. Study overall: Intravenous ivuxolimab was administered to patients every 2 weeks at 0.01 to 10 mg/kg. Dose-escalation cases comprised hepatocellular carcinoma, melanoma, renal cell or head and neck cancer.

Peripheral blood came from all dose cohorts at three timepoints. Some clones are missing from TCRdb's copy, which holds only in-frame ones; the method was immunoSEQ multiplex PCR. Among roughly 100,000 clones, more than 75% were seen once, and the ten largest hold over 0.7%. The CDR3 runs to 16 residues. V lost 0 bases, J lost 3 bases, and 12 bases lay in between. Looked up from germline, CDR1 is MNHNY and CDR2 is SVGAGI (reference sequence). The clonotype originates from an adult with an advanced solid tumor such as melanoma, head and neck, liver or kidney cancer. The chain carries TRBV6-6 and TRBJ2-1; possibly TRBD1 or TRBD2 for D (6 bases each). The source was CD4+ or CD8+ T cells sorted from blood, collected in a trial of the OX40 agonist ivuxolimab. CDR3 protein: CASSYSSGAYYNEQFF. The CDR3 DNA follows: TGTGCCAGCAGTTACTCGTCGGGGGCCTACTACAATGAGCAGTTCTTC.